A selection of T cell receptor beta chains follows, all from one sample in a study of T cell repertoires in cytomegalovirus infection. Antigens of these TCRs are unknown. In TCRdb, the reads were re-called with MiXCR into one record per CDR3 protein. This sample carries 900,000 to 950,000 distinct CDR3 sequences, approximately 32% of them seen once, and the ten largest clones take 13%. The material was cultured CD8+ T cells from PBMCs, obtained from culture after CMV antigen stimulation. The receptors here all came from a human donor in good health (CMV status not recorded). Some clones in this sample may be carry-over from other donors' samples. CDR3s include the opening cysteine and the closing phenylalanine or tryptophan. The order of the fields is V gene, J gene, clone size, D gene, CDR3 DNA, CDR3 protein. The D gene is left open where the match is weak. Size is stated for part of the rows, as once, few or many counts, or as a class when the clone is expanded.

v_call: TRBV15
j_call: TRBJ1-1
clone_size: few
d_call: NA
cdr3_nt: TGTGCCACCAGCAATCCCACCGCCCGGGTCGAGAGGATGGCTTTCTTT
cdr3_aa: CATSNPTARVERMAFF

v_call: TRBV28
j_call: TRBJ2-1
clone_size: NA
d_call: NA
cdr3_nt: TGTGCCAGCAGTATTTGGAATGAGCAGTTCTTC
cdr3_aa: CASSIWNEQFF

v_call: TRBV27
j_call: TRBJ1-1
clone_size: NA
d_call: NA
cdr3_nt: TGTGCCAGCAGTTTATCGGCAGGGGAATGGGGCACTGAAGCTTTCTTT
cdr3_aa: CASSLSAGEWGTEAFF

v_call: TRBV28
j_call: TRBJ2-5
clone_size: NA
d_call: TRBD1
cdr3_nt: TGTGCCAGCAGTGACAGGGGGTTGCGAGAGACCCAGTACTTC
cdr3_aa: CASSDRGLRETQYF

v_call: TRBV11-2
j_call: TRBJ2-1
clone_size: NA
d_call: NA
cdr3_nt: TGTGCCAGCAGCCTAGCGGGGACAGGGTCTCATTTTGGGGCAGCCAATGAGCAGTTCTTC
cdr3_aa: CASSLAGTGSHFGAANEQFF

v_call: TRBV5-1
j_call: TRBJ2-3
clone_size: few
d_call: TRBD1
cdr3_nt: TGCGCCAGCAGCTTGGCGGACAGGGGGGGGATCACAGATACGCAGTATTTT
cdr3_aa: CASSLADRGGITDTQYF

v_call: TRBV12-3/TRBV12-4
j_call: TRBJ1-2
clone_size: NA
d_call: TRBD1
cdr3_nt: TGTGCCAGCACTCAGGGGGCGGGGGGCTACACCTTC
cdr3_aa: CASTQGAGGYTF

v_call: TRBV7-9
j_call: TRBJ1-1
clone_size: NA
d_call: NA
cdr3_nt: TGTGCCAGCAGCTTAACACAGGGAGGAGCTTTCTTT
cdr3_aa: CASSLTQGGAFF

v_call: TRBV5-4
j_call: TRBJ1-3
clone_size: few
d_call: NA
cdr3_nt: TGTGCCAGCAGCTTGGATCCGGCACAGGTTGGAAACACCATATATTTT
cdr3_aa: CASSLDPAQVGNTIYF

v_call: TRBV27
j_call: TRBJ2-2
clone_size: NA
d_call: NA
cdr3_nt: TGTGCCAGCAGACGGGGACAAGCGAACACCGGGGAGCTGTTTTTT
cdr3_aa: CASRRGQANTGELFF

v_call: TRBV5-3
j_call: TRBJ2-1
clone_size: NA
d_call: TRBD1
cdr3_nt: TGTGCCAGAAGGCCGGGACAGGGTATCTACAATGAGCAGTTCTTC
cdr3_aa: CARRPGQGIYNEQFF

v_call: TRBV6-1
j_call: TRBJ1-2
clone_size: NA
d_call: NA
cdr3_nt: TGTGCCAGCCTTGAATCAGCGGATGGCTACACCTTC
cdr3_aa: CASLESADGYTF

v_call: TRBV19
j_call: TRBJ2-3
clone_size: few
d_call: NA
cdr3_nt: TGTGCCAGTAGTATAGGGCTGTTCACAGATACGCAGTATTTT
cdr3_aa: CASSIGLFTDTQYF

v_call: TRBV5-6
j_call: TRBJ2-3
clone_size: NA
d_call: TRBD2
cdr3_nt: TGTGCCAGCAGCTCGGGACTAGTGGGGGATACGCAGTATTTT
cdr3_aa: CASSSGLVGDTQYF

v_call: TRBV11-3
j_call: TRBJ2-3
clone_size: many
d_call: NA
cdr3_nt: TGTGCCAGCAGCTTAGGAGTTTCTAGCACAGATACGCAGTATTTT
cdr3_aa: CASSLGVSSTDTQYF

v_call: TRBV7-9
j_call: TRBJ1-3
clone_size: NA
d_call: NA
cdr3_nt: TGTGCCAGCAGCTTAGAAGGGGGACGGAACACCATATATTTT
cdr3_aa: CASSLEGGRNTIYF

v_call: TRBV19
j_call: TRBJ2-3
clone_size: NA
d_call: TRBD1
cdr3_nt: TGTGCCAGTAGTCCCCGGGACAGGGCAAGGGATACGCAGTATTTT
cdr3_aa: CASSPRDRARDTQYF

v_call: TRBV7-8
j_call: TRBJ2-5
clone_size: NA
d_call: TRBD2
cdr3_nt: TGTGCCAGCAGCGTAGAGACTAGCGGGGGGGCGGGAGAGACCCAGTACTTC
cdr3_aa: CASSVETSGGAGETQYF

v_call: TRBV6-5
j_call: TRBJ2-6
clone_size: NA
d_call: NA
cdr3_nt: TGTGCCAGCACCAGCCCTCCCTCTGGGGCCAACGTCCTGACTTTC
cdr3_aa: CASTSPPSGANVLTF

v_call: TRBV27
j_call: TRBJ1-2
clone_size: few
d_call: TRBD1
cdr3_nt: TGTGCCAGCAGTGTAACGCCGGGACAGGGGCGAGCCTATGGCTACACCTTC
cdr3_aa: CASSVTPGQGRAYGYTF

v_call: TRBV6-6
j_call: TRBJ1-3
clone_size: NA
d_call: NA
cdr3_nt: TGTGCCAGCAGTTACTCGAAGGCAGTACTTGGAAACACCATATATTTT
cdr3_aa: CASSYSKAVLGNTIYF

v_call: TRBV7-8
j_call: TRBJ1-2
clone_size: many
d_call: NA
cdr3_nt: TGTGCCAGCAGCGGGGGGACCGTAGGGGGCTACACCTTC
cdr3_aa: CASSGGTVGGYTF

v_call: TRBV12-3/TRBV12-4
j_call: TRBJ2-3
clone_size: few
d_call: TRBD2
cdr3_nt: TGTGCCAGCAGACCTAGCGGGGGGGCAGTTCGGACAGATACGCAGTATTTT
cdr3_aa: CASRPSGGAVRTDTQYF

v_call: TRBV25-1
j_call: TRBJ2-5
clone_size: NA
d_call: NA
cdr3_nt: TGTGCCAGCAGTGAGATGAGACAGAGAGAGACCCAGTACTTC
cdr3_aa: CASSEMRQRETQYF

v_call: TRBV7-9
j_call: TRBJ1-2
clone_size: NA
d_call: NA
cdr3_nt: TGTGCCGGCTTAGGAGACCCTTGGTATGGCTACACCTTC
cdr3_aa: CAGLGDPWYGYTF